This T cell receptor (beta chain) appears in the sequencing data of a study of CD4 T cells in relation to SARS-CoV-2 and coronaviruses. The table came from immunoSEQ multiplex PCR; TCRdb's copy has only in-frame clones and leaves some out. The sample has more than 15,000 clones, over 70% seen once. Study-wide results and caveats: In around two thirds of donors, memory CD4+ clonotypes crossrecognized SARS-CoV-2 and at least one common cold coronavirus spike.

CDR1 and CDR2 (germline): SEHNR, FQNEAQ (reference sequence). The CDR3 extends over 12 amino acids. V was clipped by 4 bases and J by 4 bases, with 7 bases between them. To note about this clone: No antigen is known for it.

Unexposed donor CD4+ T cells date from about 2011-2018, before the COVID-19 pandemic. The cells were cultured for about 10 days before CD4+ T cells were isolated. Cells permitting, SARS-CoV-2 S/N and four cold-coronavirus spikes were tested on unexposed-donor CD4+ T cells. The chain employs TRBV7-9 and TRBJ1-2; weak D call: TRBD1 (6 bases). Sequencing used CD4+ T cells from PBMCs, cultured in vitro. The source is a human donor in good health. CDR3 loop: CASSSQGYGYTF. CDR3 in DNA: TGTGCCAGCAGCTCACAGGGCTATGGCTACACCTTC.